Listed here is a single TCR beta chain. J was trimmed by 3 bases and V by 0 bases; bases with no gene match: 5. Germline CDR1 and CDR2: SGHTA and FQGTGA. The CDR3 covers 17 residues. This sample stems from a study of blood T cell repertoires in COVID-19. Overall study context: COVID-19 samples, acute and convalescent, were from the United States, Italy and Spain. T cells, B-cell-depleted T cells, or PBMCs provided the cDNA or gDNA that served as material.

Measured with immunoSEQ multiplex PCR; TCRdb has only the in-frame clones, and not every one. The profile shows 300,000 or so clones, approximately 91% of them singletons. The TCR sequence derives from a woman in her twenties or thirties with COVID-19, enrolled during active disease. This chain uses TRBV7-3 with TRBJ2-3; 11 bases match TRBD1. The sample comprised peripheral blood. DNA for the CDR3: TGTGCCAGCAGCTTAACGGGACAGGGGGAGAGAACAGATACGCAGTATTTT. As protein: CASSLTGQGERTDTQYF.